This TCR beta chain was recovered during a study of blood T cells in healthy people across ages. Overall study results and limits: Comparison with aged donors showed that long-lived donors had more naive CD4+ cells and higher diversity. Unknown CMV status may confound age-related changes in expanded clones.

A note on this clonotype: Antigen: not known.

Then a second PCR, running about 6 to 11 cycles, was carried out with a sample-barcoded 5' primer and a J-beta primer mix. TCRdb re-called the 5' RACE reads through MiXCR, storing one row per CDR3 protein. The sample lists around 900,000 distinct CDR3 sequences; about 53% were seen once. Ranging in age from about 6 to 90, the donors were healthy Caucasian individuals from Russia. A minimum of 6 million PBMCs was isolated per sample. The V gene lost 3 bases and the J gene lost 1 base, with 3 bases spanning the gap. The CDR3 has 12 amino acids. In germline, CDR1 is KGHDR, CDR2 SFDVKD. The rearrangement joins TRBV24-1 to TRBJ2-7; D uncertain. The sequenced material came from blood. This TCR derives from a woman aged 55-69 years in good health. CDR3 nucleotide sequence: TGTGCCACCAGTGATACGTCCTACGAGCAGTACTTC. This encodes CATSDTSYEQYF.